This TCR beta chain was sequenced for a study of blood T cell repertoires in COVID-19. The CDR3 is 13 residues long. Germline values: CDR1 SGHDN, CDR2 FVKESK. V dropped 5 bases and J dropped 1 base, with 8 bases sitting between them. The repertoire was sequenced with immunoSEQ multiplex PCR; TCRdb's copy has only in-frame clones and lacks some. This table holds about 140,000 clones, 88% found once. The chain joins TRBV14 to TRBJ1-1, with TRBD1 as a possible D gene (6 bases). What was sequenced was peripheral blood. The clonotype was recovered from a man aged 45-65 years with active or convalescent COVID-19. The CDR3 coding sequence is TGTGCCAGCAGCATAGGGGGGAACACTGAAGCTTTCTTT. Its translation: CASSIGGNTEAFF.